This T cell receptor (beta chain) derives from a study of Ad26.COV2.S vaccination and SARS-CoV-2 variants. Treatment reported: around 19 received Ad26.COV2.S at low or high dose, single or two shots; a few received placebo; per-sample allocation not given. The investigators took samples on day 63 after the first vaccine or placebo injection. The V end was cut by 5 bases, the J end by 9 bases, with 11 bases between. Germline loops: CDR1 SGHVS, CDR2 FQNEAQ. The CDR3 runs 12 residues. Turning to this clone: Its target is unknown.

Study results and caveats: Vaccine recipients and placebo recipients showed similar non-spike TCR breadth.

Profiled with immunoSEQ multiplex PCR; TCRdb holds only in-frame clones, not every one. The sample records 440,000 or so clones, roughly 88% being singletons. V usage is TRBV7-8 and J usage is TRBJ1-5; the D gene is possibly TRBD1 (6 bases). This TCR was recovered from a person between 18 and 60 years old who received the Ad26.COV2.S COVID-19 vaccine or a placebo. The sequencing used peripheral blood, collected in a trial of Ad26.COV2.S vaccine versus placebo. The CDR3 coding sequence is TGTGCCAGCAGCCACCCGGGGGCGCCCCAGCATTTT. Amino acid sequence: CASSHPGAPQHF. Complete variable domain (other parts from reference TRBV7-8 and TRBJ1-5): GAGVSQSPRYKVAKRGQDVALRCDPISGHVSLFWYQQALGQGPEFLTYFQNEAQLDKSGLPSDRFFAERPEGSVSTLKIQRTQQEDSAVYLCASSHPGAPQHFGDGTRLSIL.